This T cell receptor (beta chain) was sequenced for a study of blood T cells in healthy people across ages. The authors ran a second PCR of roughly 7 to 11 cycles using a sample-barcoded 5' primer and a J-beta primer mix. TCRdb recomputed calls from the 5' RACE reads with MiXCR, one row per CDR3 protein. The sample has 450,000 to 700,000 distinct CDR3 sequences; approximately 30% are singletons. This clonotype was observed many times. CDR1 and CDR2 (germline): LGHNA, YNFKEQ. The V segment lost 4 bases and the J segment 3 bases; nucleotides outside the gene matches: 7. CDR3 length equals 17 residues. This rearrangement joins TRBV4-2 to TRBJ2-1; 12 bases align to TRBD2. Material: blood. The receptor was isolated from a woman between 65 and 79 years old in good health. CDR3 loop: CASSRDLAGGRYNEQFF. In DNA form, the CDR3 reads TGTGCCAGCAGCCGAGACCTAGCGGGGGGGCGCTACAATGAGCAGTTCTTC.